A selection of T cell receptor beta chains follows, all from one sample in a study of lymphopenia after photon versus proton radiotherapy. Data came from immunoSEQ multiplex PCR; TCRdb stores just in-frame clones and leaves some out. The table records 150,000 to 200,000 clones, less than 90% of them present only once. Material: peripheral blood, obtained from a patient treated with photon-based radiotherapy. The receptors were sampled from a man aged 50-59 years with gastric cancer. The CDR3 runs from the conserved cysteine through the conserved F or W. The D gene is left open where the match is weak. Size is stated for part of the rows, as once, few or many counts, or as a class when the clone is expanded.

V	size	length	D	J	CDR3	DNA
TRBV7-2	.	13	.	TRBJ1-4	CASSRTVNEKLFF	TGTGCCAGCAGCCGGACAGTTAATGAAAAACTGTTTTTT
TRBV2	.	15	TRBD1	TRBJ2-1	CASSERQGGYNEQFF	TGTGCCAGCAGTGAACGACAGGGGGGCTACAATGAGCAGTTCTTC
TRBV10-3	.	11	.	TRBJ2-7	CAYGVGTEQYF	TGTGCCTACGGGGTCGGGACCGAGCAGTACTTC
TRBV25-1	.	15	.	TRBJ2-7	CASSEETPEPYEQYF	TGTGCCAGCAGTGAAGAGACGCCGGAGCCCTACGAGCAGTACTTC
TRBV19	.	13	.	TRBJ2-5	CASSWTVRETQYF	TGTGCCAGTAGTTGGACAGTCCGGGAGACCCAGTACTTC
TRBV6-6	.	15	TRBD1	TRBJ2-2	CASSSRQGNTGELFF	TGTGCCAGCAGTTCCCGACAGGGTAACACCGGGGAGCTGTTTTTT
TRBV11-2	.	15	.	TRBJ2-1	CASSFAPGTYNEQFF	TGTGCCAGCAGCTTCGCTCCCGGAACCTACAATGAGCAGTTCTTC
TRBV6-1	.	12	.	TRBJ1-2	CASSESSRGYTF	TGTGCCAGCAGTGAAAGCTCCCGGGGCTACACCTTC
TRBV4-1	.	15	.	TRBJ1-5	CASSQDPGLNQPQHF	TGCGCCAGCAGCCAAGATCCAGGGCTCAATCAGCCCCAGCATTTT
TRBV6-1	.	12	.	TRBJ1-5	CASSEGNWPQHF	TGTGCCAGCAGTGAAGGGAATTGGCCCCAGCATTTT
TRBV28	.	14	.	TRBJ1-5	CASSLGPRYNPQHF	TGTGCCAGCAGTTTGGGTCCCAGATACAATCCGCAGCATTTT
TRBV2	.	20	TRBD1	TRBJ2-6	CASSEAPGQGGDPGANVLTF	TGTGCCAGCAGTGAGGCCCCGGGACAGGGCGGGGATCCTGGGGCCAACGTCCTGACTTTC
TRBV28	.	14	.	TRBJ2-5	CASSPNGAAKTQYF	TGTGCCAGCAGTCCCAATGGGGCCGCGAAGACCCAGTACTTC
TRBV27	many	14	TRBD1	TRBJ2-7	CASSGQASSYEQYF	TGTGCCAGCAGCGGACAGGCGAGCTCCTACGAGCAGTACTTC
TRBV19	.	15	TRBD1	TRBJ2-3	CASSIWTGVSDTQYF	TGTGCCAGTAGTATATGGACAGGGGTCTCAGATACGCAGTATTTT
TRBV28	.	14	.	TRBJ1-5	CASSLGAEYQPQHF	TGTGCCAGCAGTTTGGGGGCAGAGTATCAGCCCCAGCATTTT
TRBV6-1	many	11	.	TRBJ2-7	CASSEELSAYF	TGTGCCAGCAGTGAAGAGCTCTCAGCATACTTC
TRBV30	.	11	.	TRBJ1-1	CALDGRTEAFF	TGTGCGCTGGACGGGAGGACTGAAGCTTTCTTT
TRBV7-8	.	18	.	TRBJ2-7	CASSLGMLVGSGIYEQYF	TGTGCCAGCAGCTTAGGGATGTTAGTCGGATCGGGGATATACGAGCAGTACTTC
TRBV2	.	12	.	TRBJ2-3	CASRPLTDTQYF	TGTGCCAGCAGACCACTGACAGATACGCAGTATTTT
TRBV18	.	12	.	TRBJ2-7	CASSGPNGEQYF	TGTGCCAGCTCGGGACCAAATGGGGAGCAGTACTTC
TRBV19	.	15	.	TRBJ1-5	CASSGSRRGNQPQHF	TGTGCCAGTAGTGGGTCCAGGCGTGGCAATCAGCCCCAGCATTTT
TRBV7-9	.	15	.	TRBJ1-4	CASSLSGGWDEKLFF	TGTGCCAGCAGCTTATCGGGGGGATGGGATGAAAAACTGTTTTTT
TRBV19	.	14	.	TRBJ1-5	CASSIQGSNQPQHF	TGTGCCAGTAGTATCCAGGGGAGCAATCAGCCCCAGCATTTT
TRBV7-9	.	13	.	TRBJ1-2	CASSLTANDGYTF	TGTGCCAGCAGCTTGACGGCTAACGATGGCTACACCTTC
TRBV27	.	18	.	TRBJ2-3	CASSLRGRLATITDTQYF	TGTGCCAGCAGTTTAAGAGGTCGGCTAGCTACCATCACGGATACGCAGTATTTT
TRBV11-3	.	16	TRBD1	TRBJ2-1	CASSLGGQGAFDEQFF	TGTGCCAGCAGCTTAGGGGGACAGGGGGCTTTCGATGAGCAGTTCTTC
TRBV6-1	.	12	TRBD1	TRBJ1-4	CASSEGTGGPFF	TGTGCCAGCAGTGAGGGGACAGGGGGTCCGTTTTTT
TRBV18	.	15	.	TRBJ2-1	CASSPPLGIHNEQFF	TGTGCCAGCTCACCTCCCCTCGGGATACACAATGAGCAGTTCTTC
TRBV6-6	once	14	.	TRBJ2-1	CASSYSGGKNEQFF	TGTGCCAGCAGTTACTCGGGGGGAAAAAATGAGCAGTTCTTC
TRBV7-2	.	14	TRBD1	TRBJ2-1	CASSLEGAYNEQFF	TGTGCCAGCAGCTTAGAGGGGGCTTACAATGAGCAGTTCTTC
TRBV6-6	once	13	.	TRBJ1-2	CASSYGSEGGYTF	TGTGCCAGCAGTTACGGGTCGGAGGGCGGCTACACCTTC
TRBV7-9	.	15	TRBD2	TRBJ2-7	CASSLTLAGVDEQYF	TGTGCCAGCAGCTTAACGCTAGCGGGAGTAGACGAGCAGTACTTC
TRBV19	.	14	TRBD2	TRBJ2-1	CASSSAGGPNEQFF	TGTGCCAGTAGTTCAGCGGGAGGGCCGAATGAGCAGTTCTTC
TRBV13	.	11	.	TRBJ2-1	CASRAGNEQFF	TGTGCCAGCAGGGCGGGGAATGAGCAGTTCTTC
TRBV4-1	.	17	TRBD2	TRBJ2-1	CASSQTSGTSGRNEQFF	TGCGCCAGCAGCCAAACGTCCGGGACTAGCGGGAGGAATGAGCAGTTCTTC
TRBV5-1	.	16	TRBD1	TRBJ1-1	CASTLTGLSRNTEAFF	TGCGCCAGCACCTTGACAGGGCTCAGTCGGAACACTGAAGCTTTCTTT
TRBV4-2	.	15	.	TRBJ2-1	CASSQFLGSGNEQFF	TGTGCCAGCAGCCAGTTCTTGGGTAGCGGCAATGAGCAGTTCTTC
TRBV7-8	once	13	.	TRBJ2-7	CASSLARPREQYF	TGTGCCAGCAGCTTAGCGAGGCCGCGGGAGCAGTACTTC
TRBV5-1	.	15	.	TRBJ1-4	CASGPTGSTNEKLFF	TGCGCCAGCGGCCCTACAGGCTCAACTAATGAAAAACTGTTTTTT
TRBV12-5	few	17	.	TRBJ2-7	CASGSRQGSRYTHEQYF	TGTGCTAGTGGTTCTCGCCAAGGCTCCCGTTACACCCACGAGCAGTACTTC
TRBV5-6	.	17	TRBD1	TRBJ1-3	CASSPSIDRAAGNTIYF	TGTGCCAGCAGCCCCTCAATAGACAGGGCGGCAGGAAACACCATATATTTT
TRBV5-6	once	14	.	TRBJ2-3	CASSSSRGADTQYF	TGTGCCAGCAGCTCCTCTAGGGGGGCAGATACGCAGTATTTT
TRBV29-1	.	16	TRBD2	TRBJ2-2	CSGGLAGGVYAGELFF	TGCAGCGGGGGACTAGCGGGAGGGGTCTACGCCGGGGAGCTGTTTTTT
TRBV28	.	12	.	TRBJ2-1	CASSLVPEGQFF	TGTGCCAGCAGTTTGGTTCCGGAGGGGCAGTTCTTC
TRBV5-1	.	14	.	TRBJ1-3	CASSLDGRGNTIYF	TGCGCCAGCAGCTTGGATGGCAGAGGAAACACCATATATTTT
TRBV5-1	.	14	.	TRBJ2-5	CASSLDGGRETQYF	TGCGCCAGCAGCTTGGACGGGGGACGGGAGACCCAGTACTTC